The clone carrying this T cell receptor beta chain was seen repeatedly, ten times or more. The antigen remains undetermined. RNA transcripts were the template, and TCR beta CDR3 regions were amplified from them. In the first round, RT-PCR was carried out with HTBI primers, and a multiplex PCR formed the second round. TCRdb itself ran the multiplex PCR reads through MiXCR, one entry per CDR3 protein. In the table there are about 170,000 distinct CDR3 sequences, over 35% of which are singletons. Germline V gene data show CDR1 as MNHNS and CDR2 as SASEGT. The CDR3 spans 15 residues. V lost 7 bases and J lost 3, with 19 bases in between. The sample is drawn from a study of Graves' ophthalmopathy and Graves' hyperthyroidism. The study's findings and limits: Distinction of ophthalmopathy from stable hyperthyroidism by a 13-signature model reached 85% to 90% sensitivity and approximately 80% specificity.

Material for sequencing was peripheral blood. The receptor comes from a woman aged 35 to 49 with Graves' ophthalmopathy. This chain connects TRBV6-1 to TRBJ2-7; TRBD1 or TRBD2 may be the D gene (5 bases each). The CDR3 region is CASTGLIGAHYEQYF. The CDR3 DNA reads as TGTGCCAGCACTGGACTTATCGGGGCTCACTACGAGCAGTACTTC.